A selection of T cell receptor beta chains follows, all from one sample in a study of blood T cell repertoires in COVID-19. Measured with immunoSEQ multiplex PCR; TCRdb has only the in-frame clones, and not every one. The repertoire holds about 180,000 clones, with around nine tenths as singletons. Sequencing used peripheral blood. Receptors originate from a woman in her 70s with COVID-19, enrolled during active disease. Both conserved end residues are part of each CDR3. Fields, in order: CDR3 length, J gene, clone size, V gene, D gene, CDR3 DNA, CDR3 protein. D genes are given only for firm matches. The size field is filled for only some rows; it gives once, few, many or a size class.

16 | TRBJ1-5 | NA | TRBV18 | NA | TGTGCCAGCTCACCAAGCCCCTCCAGGGAGGATCAGCCCCAGCATTTT | CASSPSPSREDQPQHF
14 | TRBJ1-2 | NA | TRBV9 | NA | TGTGCCAGCAGCGCAGGGACATTGAACTATGGCTACACCTTC | CASSAGTLNYGYTF
17 | TRBJ2-3 | NA | TRBV2 | NA | TGTGCCAGCATTGGACCGACGACAGCTCCCACTCCAGATACGCAGTATTTT | CASIGPTTAPTPDTQYF
16 | TRBJ1-4 | NA | TRBV9 | NA | TGTGCCAGCAGCGGTACAGGGTCCGCAACTAATGAAAAACTGTTTTTT | CASSGTGSATNEKLFF
13 | TRBJ1-4 | NA | TRBV30 | NA | TGTGCCTGGAGTTCCGGTATTAATGAAAAACTGTTTTTT | CAWSSGINEKLFF
13 | TRBJ2-1 | NA | TRBV12-3/TRBV12-4 | NA | TGTGCCAGCAGTGTAACATTTTACAATGAGCAGTTCTTC | CASSVTFYNEQFF
15 | TRBJ2-5 | NA | TRBV30 | TRBD2 | TGTGCCTGGAGTGCGCGGGGGGGCGCGGGGGAGACCCAGTACTTC | CAWSARGGAGETQYF
14 | TRBJ2-7 | NA | TRBV18 | TRBD1 | TGTGCCAGCTCACCAGGGACAGGATCCTACGAGCAGTACTTC | CASSPGTGSYEQYF
12 | TRBJ2-2 | NA | TRBV12-3/TRBV12-4 | TRBD1 | TGTGCCAGCGGGACAGGGGTCGGGGAGCTGTTTTTT | CASGTGVGELFF
17 | TRBJ2-3 | once | TRBV9 | TRBD2 | TGTGCCAGCAGCTCGAAGCACCAAGCGGGGAACACAGATACGCAGTATTTT | CASSSKHQAGNTDTQYF
13 | TRBJ2-7 | NA | TRBV6-1 | NA | TGTGCCAGCAGTGAAGTCAGGGTTGCCGAGCAGTACTTC | CASSEVRVAEQYF
18 | TRBJ2-1 | NA | TRBV7-3 | TRBD2 | TGTGCCAGCAGCCCCTGGGGGCTAGCGGGAGCCCCGGGGAATGAGCAGTTCTTC | CASSPWGLAGAPGNEQFF
14 | TRBJ2-7 | NA | TRBV19 | NA | TGTGCCAGTAACAACGGGAGAGGGTCCTACGAGCAGTACTTC | CASNNGRGSYEQYF